This T cell receptor (beta chain) was recovered during a study of vaccination effects on CD4 cells after COVID-19. Study in general: Samples came 142 and 148 days after COVID-19 diagnosis, before vaccination.

Measured with immunoSEQ multiplex PCR; TCRdb has only the in-frame clones, and not every one. Among about 46,000 clones listed, 70% to 75% were seen once. As concerns this clone: Its target is unknown.

Subsequent to a culture period of about ten days, CD4+ T cells were isolated. This individual contracted SARS-CoV-2 between March and December 2020, as verified by PCR. Germline CDR1 is MGHDK and CDR2 is SYGVNS. Trimming took off 10 bases at V and 9 bases at J, with 14 bases between the two ends. The CDR3 consists of 11 residues. The V call is TRBV25-1, the J call TRBJ2-3; unclear D gene. The source was CD4+ T cells from PBMCs cultured without peptide, collected before COVID-19 vaccination. This TCR derives from a human donor who had a prior SARS-CoV-2 infection. Here the CDR3 DNA reads TGTGCCACCTCCTTGAAAGCCACGCAGTATTTT. It specifies CATSLKATQYF.